This T cell receptor beta chain was sequenced for a study of blood T cell repertoires in COVID-19. The overall study: PBMCs, B-cell-depleted T cells, or T cells were the source of the cDNA or gDNA that made up the material.

This clone was observed a single time. Clones were sequenced by immunoSEQ multiplex PCR, and TCRdb holds only the in-frame ones, with some missing. The sample yields under 75,000 clones, roughly 70% seen once. J gave up 4 bases and V 4 bases, and 9 bases lay outside the gene matches. The CDR3 is made up of 17 amino acids. CDR1 is MGHRA, CDR2 YSYEKL, per germline. Source material: peripheral blood. The chain employs TRBV4-1 and TRBJ2-1, with TRBD2 matching over 11 bases. The sequence was obtained from a man in his sixties with acute or convalescent COVID-19. The CDR3 DNA is TGCGCCAGCAGCCGGACCGAACTAGCGGGGGCTTACAATGAGCAGTTCTTC. Residues: CASSRTELAGAYNEQFF.